The sequence of this TCR beta chain was determined in a study of blood T cell repertoires in COVID-19. V was trimmed by 5 bases and J by 3 bases, leaving 15 bases between them. The CDR3 is made up of 15 amino acids. CDR1 KGHDR and CDR2 SFDVKD come from the germline V gene. In the authors' methods: For nucleated cells, counts were estimated from reference gene primer amplification. Here immunoSEQ multiplex PCR was the method, and the copy in TCRdb shows in-frame clones only, minus some. V, J and clone size derive from that table, while D and trimming were established from the DNA sequence. The repertoire consists of roughly 63,000 clones, with about 74% occurring once and the leading ten covering approximately 28%.

This TCR was sampled from a woman older than 75 with acute or convalescent COVID-19. The sample consisted of peripheral blood. This chain connects TRBV24-1 to TRBJ1-2; possible D gene TRBD1, 5 bases. CDR3 protein: CATSAGGWWDYGYTF. Written as DNA, the CDR3 is TGTGCCACCAGTGCCGGGGGTTGGTGGGACTATGGCTACACCTTC.